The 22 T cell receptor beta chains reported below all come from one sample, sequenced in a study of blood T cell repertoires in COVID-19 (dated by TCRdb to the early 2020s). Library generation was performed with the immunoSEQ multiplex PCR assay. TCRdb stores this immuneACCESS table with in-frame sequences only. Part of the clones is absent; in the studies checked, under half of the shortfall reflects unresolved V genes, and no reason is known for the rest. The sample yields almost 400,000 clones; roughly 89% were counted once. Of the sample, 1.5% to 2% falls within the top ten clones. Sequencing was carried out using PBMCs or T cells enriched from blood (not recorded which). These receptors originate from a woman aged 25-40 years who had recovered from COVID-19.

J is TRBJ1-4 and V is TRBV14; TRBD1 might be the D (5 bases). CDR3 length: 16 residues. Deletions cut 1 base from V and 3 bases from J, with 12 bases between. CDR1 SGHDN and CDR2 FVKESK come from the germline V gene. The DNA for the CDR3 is TGTGCCAGCAGCCAAGGGTTCGGGGGAGCTAATGAAAAACTGTTTTTT. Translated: CASSQGFGGANEKLFF.

The CDR3 here is CAWSPGTAYGYTF. The CDR3 DNA follows: TGTGCCTGGAGTCCCGGGACAGCCTATGGCTACACCTTC. The rearrangement links TRBV30 to TRBJ1-2, with 7 bases that match TRBD1. Per the germline V gene, CDR1 is GTSNPN and CDR2 is SVGIG (reference sequence). Trimming removed 2 bases from V and 4 bases from J; junction bases left unmatched: 4. The CDR3 has 13 residues.

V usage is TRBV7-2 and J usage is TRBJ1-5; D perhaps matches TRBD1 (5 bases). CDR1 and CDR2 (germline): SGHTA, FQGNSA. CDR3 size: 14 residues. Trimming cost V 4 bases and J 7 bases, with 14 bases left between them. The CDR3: CASSSEDISQPQHF. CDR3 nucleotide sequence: TGTGCCAGCAGCTCCGAGGACATTTCCCAGCCCCAGCATTTT.

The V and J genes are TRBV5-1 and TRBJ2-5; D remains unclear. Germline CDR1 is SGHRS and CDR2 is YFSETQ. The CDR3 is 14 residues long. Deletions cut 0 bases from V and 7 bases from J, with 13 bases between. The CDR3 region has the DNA TGCGCCAGCAGCTTGGCTCCTAGTTTCGGGACCCAGTACTTC. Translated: CASSLAPSFGTQYF.

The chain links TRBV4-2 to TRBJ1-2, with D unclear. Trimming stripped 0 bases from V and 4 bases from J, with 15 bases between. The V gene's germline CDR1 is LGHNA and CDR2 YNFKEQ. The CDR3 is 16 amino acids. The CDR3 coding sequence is TGTGCCAGCAGCCAAGATAATGAGGGATTCCTCTATGGCTACACCTTC. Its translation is CASSQDNEGFLYGYTF.

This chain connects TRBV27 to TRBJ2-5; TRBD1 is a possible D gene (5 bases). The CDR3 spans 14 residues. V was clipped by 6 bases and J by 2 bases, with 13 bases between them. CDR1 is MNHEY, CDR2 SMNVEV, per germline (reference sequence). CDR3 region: CASRRQGGQETQYF. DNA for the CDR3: TGTGCCAGCAGAAGGCAGGGCGGACAAGAGACCCAGTACTTC.

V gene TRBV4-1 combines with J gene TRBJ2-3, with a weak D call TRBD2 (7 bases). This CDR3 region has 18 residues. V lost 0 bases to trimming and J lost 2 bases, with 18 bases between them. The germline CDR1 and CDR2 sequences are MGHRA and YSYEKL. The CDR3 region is CASSQEFARGGPTDTQYF. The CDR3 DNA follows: TGCGCCAGCAGCCAAGAATTCGCGAGGGGGGGCCCCACAGATACGCAGTATTTT.

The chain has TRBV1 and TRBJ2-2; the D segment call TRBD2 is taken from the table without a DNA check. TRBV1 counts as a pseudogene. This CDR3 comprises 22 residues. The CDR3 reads CTSRRLSWGTSGREPDTGELFF. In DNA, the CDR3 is TGCACCAGCAGAAGGCTCTCCTGGGGGACTAGCGGGAGAGAACCGGACACCGGGGAGCTGTTTTTT.

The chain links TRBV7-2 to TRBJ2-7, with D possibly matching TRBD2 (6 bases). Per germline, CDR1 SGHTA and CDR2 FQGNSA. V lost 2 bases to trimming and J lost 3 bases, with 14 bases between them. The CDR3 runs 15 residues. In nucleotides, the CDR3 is TGTGCCAGCAGCTTATTCGAACTAGCCCACTACGAGCAGTACTTC. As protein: CASSLFELAHYEQYF.

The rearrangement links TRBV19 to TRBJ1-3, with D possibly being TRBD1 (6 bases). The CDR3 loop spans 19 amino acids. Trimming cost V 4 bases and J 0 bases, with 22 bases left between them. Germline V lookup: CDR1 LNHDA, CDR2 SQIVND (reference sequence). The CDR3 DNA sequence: TGTGCCAGTAGTAGGGGCTTGGGGGCCAGGACAAGCTCTGGAAACACCATATATTTT. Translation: CASSRGLGARTSSGNTIYF.

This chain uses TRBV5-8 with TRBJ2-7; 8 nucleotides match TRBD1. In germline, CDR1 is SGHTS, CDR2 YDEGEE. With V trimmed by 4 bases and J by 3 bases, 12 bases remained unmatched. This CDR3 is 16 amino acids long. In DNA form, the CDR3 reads TGTGCCAGCAGCCCACGTGATGGAGGACAGGGCTACGAGCAGTACTTC. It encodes CASSPRDGGQGYEQYF.

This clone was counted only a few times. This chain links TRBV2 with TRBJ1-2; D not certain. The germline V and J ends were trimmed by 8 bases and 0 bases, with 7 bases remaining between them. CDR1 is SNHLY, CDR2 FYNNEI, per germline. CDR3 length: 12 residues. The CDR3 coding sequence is TGTGCCAGCCCACAATCTAACTATGGCTACACCTTC. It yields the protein CASPQSNYGYTF. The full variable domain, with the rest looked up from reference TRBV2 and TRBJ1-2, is EPEVTQTPSHQVTQMGQEVILRCVPISNHLYFYWYRQILGQKVEFLVSFYNNEISEKSEIFDDQFSVERPDGSNFTLKIRSTKLEDSAMYFCASPQSNYGYTFGSGTRLTVV.

CDR3 nucleotide sequence: TGTGCCTGGAGTCCTAGCCCCTACGAGCAGTACTTC. Its protein product is CAWSPSPYEQYF. This sequence joins TRBV30 and TRBJ2-7, with D possibly being TRBD2 (5 bases). Per the germline V gene, CDR1 is GTSNPN and CDR2 is SVGIG (reference sequence). V was trimmed by 2 bases and J by 2 bases, leaving 7 bases between them. CDR3 length equals 12 residues.

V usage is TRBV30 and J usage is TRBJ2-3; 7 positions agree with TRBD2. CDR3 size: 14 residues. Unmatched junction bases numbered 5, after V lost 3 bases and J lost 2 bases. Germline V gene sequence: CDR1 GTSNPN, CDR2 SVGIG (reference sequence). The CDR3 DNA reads TGTGCCTGGAGGACCGGGACTACCACAGATACGCAGTATTTT. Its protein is CAWRTGTTTDTQYF.

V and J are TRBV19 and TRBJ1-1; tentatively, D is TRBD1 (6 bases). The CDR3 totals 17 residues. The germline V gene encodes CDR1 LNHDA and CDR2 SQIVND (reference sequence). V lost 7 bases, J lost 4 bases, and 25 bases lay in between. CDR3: CASTYHRDGVSRTEAFF. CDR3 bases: TGTGCCAGTACCTACCACAGGGACGGGGTATCGCGCACTGAAGCTTTCTTT.

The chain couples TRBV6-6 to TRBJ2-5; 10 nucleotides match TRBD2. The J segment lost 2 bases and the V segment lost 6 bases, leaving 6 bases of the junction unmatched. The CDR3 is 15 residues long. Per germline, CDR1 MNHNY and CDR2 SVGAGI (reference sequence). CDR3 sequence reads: CASRKTSGPQETQYF. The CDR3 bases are TGTGCCAGCAGAAAGACTAGCGGGCCTCAAGAGACCCAGTACTTC.

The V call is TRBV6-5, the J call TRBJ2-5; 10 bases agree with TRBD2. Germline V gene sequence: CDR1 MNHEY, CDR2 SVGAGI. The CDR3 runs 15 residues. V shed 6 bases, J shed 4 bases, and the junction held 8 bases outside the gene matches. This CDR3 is CASRTPLAGVETQYF. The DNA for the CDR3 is TGTGCCAGCAGAACCCCCCTAGCGGGAGTAGAGACCCAGTACTTC.

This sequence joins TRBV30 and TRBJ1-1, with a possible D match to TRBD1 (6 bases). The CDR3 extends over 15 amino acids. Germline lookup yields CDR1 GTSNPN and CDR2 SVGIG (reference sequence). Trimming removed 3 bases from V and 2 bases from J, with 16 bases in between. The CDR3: CAWRRWGGANTEAFF. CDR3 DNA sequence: TGTGCCTGGAGGCGGTGGGGGGGGGCCAACACTGAAGCTTTCTTT.

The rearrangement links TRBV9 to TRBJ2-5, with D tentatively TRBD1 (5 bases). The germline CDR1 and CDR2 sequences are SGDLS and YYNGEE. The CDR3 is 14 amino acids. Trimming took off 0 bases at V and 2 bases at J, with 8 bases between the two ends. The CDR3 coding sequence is TGTGCCAGCAGCGTAGCAGGGTCACAAGAGACCCAGTACTTC. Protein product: CASSVAGSQETQYF.

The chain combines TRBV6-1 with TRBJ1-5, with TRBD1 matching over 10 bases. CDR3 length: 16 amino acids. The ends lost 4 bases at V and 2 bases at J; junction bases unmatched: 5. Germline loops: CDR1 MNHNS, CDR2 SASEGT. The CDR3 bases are TGTGCCAGCAGTGGAGGGGACAGGGGCGGCAATCAGCCCCAGCATTTT. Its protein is CASSGGDRGGNQPQHF.

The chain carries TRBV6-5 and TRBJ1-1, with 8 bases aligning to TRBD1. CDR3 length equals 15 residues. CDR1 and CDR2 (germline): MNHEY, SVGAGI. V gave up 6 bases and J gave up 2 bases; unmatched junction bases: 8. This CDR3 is CASSYNRGINTEAFF. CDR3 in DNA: TGTGCCAGCAGCTATAACAGGGGGATCAACACTGAAGCTTTCTTT.

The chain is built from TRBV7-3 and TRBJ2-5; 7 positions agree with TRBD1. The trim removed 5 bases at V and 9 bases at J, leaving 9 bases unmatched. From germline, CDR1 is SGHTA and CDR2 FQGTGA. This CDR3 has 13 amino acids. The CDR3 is CASSQTGTTAQYF. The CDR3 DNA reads TGTGCCAGCAGCCAGACAGGGACCACGGCCCAGTACTTC.